These 2 T cell receptor beta chains came from one sample sequenced in a study of cytomegalovirus exposure and HLA in healthy donors. The assay was immunoSEQ multiplex PCR, and TCRdb's table has in-frame clones only and misses some. In the table there are under 75,000 clones, around 81% of which are singletons. The specimen was PBMCs. Every receptor here comes from a man under 40 in good health and CMV-seronegative.

The chain recombines TRBV7-2 with TRBJ1-6; unclear D gene. The CDR3 runs 15 residues. Germline V gives CDR1 SGHTA, CDR2 FQGNSA. The V end was cut by 1 base, the J end by 2 bases, with 6 bases between. The CDR3 coding sequence is TGTGCCAGCAGCTTAGGCGGTACCTATAATTCACCCCTCCACTTT. Residues: CASSLGGTYNSPLHF. Full variable domain (outside the CDR3, taken from reference TRBV7-2 and TRBJ1-6): GAGVSQSPSNKVTEKGKDVELRCDPISGHTALYWYRQSLGQGLEFLIYFQGNSAPDKSGLPSDRFSAERTGGSVSTLTIQRTQQEDSAVYLCASSLGGTYNSPLHFGNGTRLTVT.

This clone occurred a few times. V usage is TRBV11-2 and J usage is TRBJ2-7; 8 bases match TRBD2. Germline V gene sequence: CDR1 SGHAT, CDR2 FQNNGV. V was pared by 8 bases and J by 0 bases, with 3 bases of the junction left unmatched. This CDR3 spans 13 amino acids. CDR3 sequence (DNA): TGTGCCAGCGGCCGGGGGGGCTCCTACGAGCAGTACTTC. This gives the protein CASGRGGSYEQYF.